This paragraph covers one TCR beta chain sequence. Its matching antigen is unknown. Losses at the gene ends were 0 bases for V and 5 bases for J; bases not matched to a gene: 7. The germline V gene has CDR1 LGHNA and CDR2 YSLEER. CDR3 length: 19 residues. Version v3.0 of the immunoSEQ assay was performed at survey level. This table comes from immunoSEQ multiplex PCR, and its TCRdb copy is limited to in-frame clones, with some not included. This sample carries 15,000 or so clones, roughly 92% of them seen once, and the ten largest clones take 13%. These data come from a study of long-term antiretroviral therapy in people with HIV. Overall study: A decade or so separates the oldest specimens from the later 2015 immediate-ART recommendation.

All donors provided no fewer than one pre-ART and no fewer than two post-ART PBMC samples. Study results and limitations: Pre-ART clonal expansions dominated every time point's repertoire. Dating from about 2004 to 2017, the blood was possibly obtained under older ART regimens.

The chain combines TRBV4-3 with TRBJ2-1; 16 bases are shared with TRBD2. The source of this sequence is a woman in her thirties or forties with HIV. Sequencing was performed on unsorted PBMCs, taken 0.6 years after starting antiretroviral therapy. The CDR3 nucleotides are TGCGCCAGCAGCCAAGATCTTGGGACTAGCGGGGGGGGAGACAATGAGCAGTTCTTC. It yields the protein CASSQDLGTSGGGDNEQFF.